The next 22 T cell receptor beta chains were all read from a single sample in a study of beta chain features in type 1 diabetes. Whole-study results and caveats: In every one of the four CD4+ subsets, TCRB CDR3s were moderately but significantly shorter in Type 1 diabetes patients.

These receptors are not linked to any known antigen. The study reverse transcribed the entire isolated RNA, so it sequenced expressed TCRB transcripts. The table came from immunoSEQ multiplex PCR; TCRdb's copy has only in-frame clones and leaves some out. Among under 300,000 clones, more than 15% were seen once, and the ten largest hold about 0.092%. Specimen: naive CD4+ T cells from blood. The receptors here all came from a man aged 25 to 40 with type 1 diabetes.

V usage is TRBV7-6 and J usage is TRBJ2-5; D unresolved. There are 14 residues in the CDR3. The V and J ends lost 1 base and 2 bases respectively, with 8 bases between them. Germline V lookup: CDR1 SGHVS, CDR2 FNYEAQ. The CDR3 loop is CASSLEGYQETQYF. The CDR3 coding sequence is TGTGCCAGCAGCTTAGAGGGTTATCAAGAGACCCAGTACTTC.

This clone was counted only a few times. The identical CDR3 is also encoded by other nucleotide sequences in the sample. This rearrangement joins TRBV9 to TRBJ2-5; the D is unclear. This CDR3 region has 13 residues. CDR1 and CDR2 from the germline V gene are SGDLS and YYNGEE. Trimming removed 0 bases at V and 4 bases at J, with 7 bases between. Written as DNA, the CDR3 is TGTGCCAGCAGCGTAGACCGTGGAGAGACCCAGTACTTC. It is translated as CASSVDRGETQYF.

This clone has more than one count but fewer than ten. The chain combines TRBV30 with TRBJ1-5, with D perhaps TRBD1 (5 bases). Germline V gene sequence: CDR1 GTSNPN, CDR2 SVGIG (reference sequence). The CDR3 contains 13 residues. V shed 2 bases and J shed 3 bases, with 8 bases lying between them. The CDR3 DNA reads as TGTGCCTGGAGTTCAGGGAACAATCAGCCCCAGCATTTT. This gives the protein CAWSSGNNQPQHF.

V gene TRBV10-3 combines with J gene TRBJ1-1; D is ambiguous. The CDR3 is made up of 13 amino acids. The ends were cut back, 2 bases at V and 1 base at J, with 5 bases in the middle. Germline CDR1 reads ENHRY; CDR2 reads SYGVKD. The CDR3: CAISEERNTEAFF. The CDR3 region has the DNA TGTGCCATCAGTGAGGAGAGGAACACTGAAGCTTTCTTT.

This clone has only a few counts. The chain employs TRBV7-3 and TRBJ2-1; 10 nucleotides agree with TRBD2. With 2 bases clipped from V and 3 bases from J, the junction kept 1 base outside the gene matches. CDR3 size: 15 residues. Germline CDR1 is SGHTA and CDR2 is FQGTGA. The CDR3 sequence is CASSLSSGGYNEQFF. The CDR3 bases are TGTGCCAGCAGCTTATCTAGCGGGGGCTACAATGAGCAGTTCTTC.

This clone appeared a few times. The V call is TRBV29-1, the J call TRBJ2-3; D is ambiguous. CDR1 SQVTM and CDR2 ANQGSEA come from the germline V gene. V lost 2 bases, J lost 2 bases, and 8 bases lay in between. The CDR3 is 13 residues long. DNA for the CDR3: TGCAGCGTTGAAAGTGACAACACAGATACGCAGTATTTT. Translated: CSVESDNTDTQYF.

This chain joins TRBV4-3 and TRBJ2-2, with D unclear. This CDR3 comprises 13 residues. V lost 4 bases to trimming and J lost 2 bases, with 5 bases between them. Germline V gene lookup returns CDR1 LGHNA and CDR2 YSLEER. CDR3 DNA: TGCGCCAGCAGCCTCCTTAACACCGGGGAGCTGTTTTTT. It translates to CASSLLNTGELFF.

V usage is TRBV29-1 and J usage is TRBJ2-2; no firm D call. CDR1 and CDR2 from the germline V gene are SQVTM and ANQGSEA. CDR3 length equals 13 residues. V lost 5 bases, J lost 7 bases, and 14 bases lay in between. CDR3 residues: CSVSIRQDGELFF. In DNA form, the CDR3 reads TGCAGCGTTTCAATACGCCAAGACGGGGAGCTGTTTTTT.

This clone was detected only a few times. J is TRBJ2-5 and V is TRBV5-4, with 10 bases fitting TRBD1. TRBJ2-7 matches the DNA end more closely, so the J call is doubtful. CDR3 length equals 15 residues. CDR1 is SGHNT, CDR2 YYREEE, per germline (reference sequence). Written as DNA, the CDR3 is TGTGCCAGCAGCTTGGGACAGGGGGCGCTCTACGAGCAGTACTTC. Protein: CASSLGQGALYEQYF.

The rearrangement joins TRBV25-1 to TRBJ1-2; TRBD1 is a possible D gene (5 bases). The germline gives CDR1 MGHDK, CDR2 SYGVNS. There are 12 residues in the CDR3. V dropped 5 bases and J dropped 5 bases, with 9 bases sitting between them. The CDR3 sequence: CASSKGEYGYTF. CDR3 nucleotides: TGTGCCAGCAGTAAAGGGGAATATGGCTACACCTTC.

This clone was observed a handful of times. The chain carries TRBV6-1 and TRBJ2-2, with no clear D. The germline V gene encodes CDR1 MNHNS and CDR2 SASEGT. This CDR3 contains 13 residues. The V gene lost 4 bases and the J gene lost 5 bases, with 8 bases spanning the gap. The CDR3 loop is CASSGQRTGELFF. DNA for the CDR3: TGTGCCAGCAGTGGGCAGAGGACCGGGGAGCTGTTTTTT.

The chain uses TRBV6-5 and TRBJ1-2; maybe TRBD1 (5 bases). The germline V and J ends were trimmed by 5 bases and 1 base, with 8 bases remaining between them. This CDR3 spans 13 amino acids. Germline lookup yields CDR1 MNHEY and CDR2 SVGAGI. The CDR3 region has the DNA TGTGCCAGCAGTACACAGGTTAACTATGGCTACACCTTC. Its protein is CASSTQVNYGYTF.

The chain has TRBV6-5 and TRBJ1-4, with D maybe TRBD1 (5 bases). Per the germline V gene, CDR1 is MNHEY and CDR2 is SVGAGI. The CDR3 consists of 14 residues. V was trimmed by 5 bases and J by 7 bases, leaving 14 bases between them. The CDR3 loop reads CASSRDLGREKLFF. DNA of the CDR3: TGTGCCAGCAGTCGGGACCTAGGGCGTGAAAAACTGTTTTTT.

This clone was counted a few times. CDR3 residues: CSVLNTHSGNTIYF. CDR3 nucleotide sequence: TGCAGCGTCCTAAACACACACTCTGGAAACACCATATATTTT. The chain is built from TRBV29-1 and TRBJ1-3, with unresolved D. V lost 6 bases to trimming and J lost 0 bases, with 12 bases between them. CDR3 length: 14 amino acids. Germline V CDR1 and CDR2: SQVTM, ANQGSEA.

This clone showed up just a few times. The rearrangement uses TRBV29-1 and TRBJ2-1; possibly TRBD2 for D (6 bases). V was trimmed by 6 bases and J by 7 bases, leaving 16 bases between them. The germline CDR1 and CDR2 sequences are SQVTM and ANQGSEA. The length of the CDR3 is 13 residues. This chain's CDR3 is CSVLGLLGNEQFF. The CDR3 bases are TGCAGCGTGCTGGGACTGCTGGGGAATGAGCAGTTCTTC.

The V call is TRBV29-1, the J call TRBJ1-4; TRBD1 matches at 7 bases. The V gene end was trimmed by 5 bases and the J gene end by 7 bases; junction bases not matched to a gene: 10. Germline CDR1 reads SQVTM; CDR2 reads ANQGSEA. The CDR3 loop spans 14 amino acids. CDR3 sequence (DNA): TGCAGCGTTTACGTTCAGGGGGGAGTTGAAAAACTGTTTTTT. Translation gives CSVYVQGGVEKLFF.

This clone occurred a few times. J is TRBJ2-2 and V is TRBV7-2, with 11 bases identical to TRBD2. The length of the CDR3 is 18 residues. Germline CDR1 is SGHTA and CDR2 is FQGNSA. The V and J ends lost 5 bases and 7 bases, in that order; junction bases with no gene match: 15. This CDR3 is CASSLLGTSGGRNGELFF. The CDR3 coding sequence is TGTGCCAGCAGCCTGTTAGGGACTAGCGGAGGACGGAACGGGGAGCTGTTTTTT.

This chain joins TRBV4-2 and TRBJ2-1; D is uncertain. Per the germline V gene, CDR1 is LGHNA and CDR2 is YNFKEQ. This CDR3 has 14 residues. Deletions cut 1 base from V and 6 bases from J, with 10 bases between. The DNA of the CDR3 is TGTGCCAGCAGCCAAGTCTTCAATCGCAATGAGCAGTTCTTC. It translates to CASSQVFNRNEQFF.

This clone was seen a handful of times. V and J are TRBV14 and TRBJ2-3; D gene uncertain. The CDR3 is 12 amino acids. Germline V gene data show CDR1 as SGHDN and CDR2 as FVKESK. The V gene lost 2 bases and the J gene lost 5 bases, with 5 bases spanning the gap. In DNA form, the CDR3 reads TGTGCCAGCAGCCAATCAGGAGATACGCAGTATTTT. Amino acids: CASSQSGDTQYF.

V usage is TRBV10-3 and J usage is TRBJ2-7; unclear D gene. Germline V gene sequence: CDR1 ENHRY, CDR2 SYGVKD. This CDR3 contains 14 residues. V dropped 4 bases and J dropped 2 bases, with 12 bases sitting between them. CDR3 coding DNA: TGTGCCATCAGTGGGCGAATTGAGACCTACGAGCAGTACTTC. Amino acids: CAISGRIETYEQYF.

This sequence joins TRBV29-1 and TRBJ1-1, with 7 bases lining up with TRBD1. V gave up 3 bases and J gave up 0 bases; unmatched junction bases: 7. Germline V gene lookup returns CDR1 SQVTM and CDR2 ANQGSEA. The CDR3 has 15 amino acids. In DNA form, the CDR3 reads TGCAGCGTTGAGAGGGGGGACAGACTGAACACTGAAGCTTTCTTT. Translation gives CSVERGDRLNTEAFF.

The V gene is TRBV27, the J gene TRBJ1-4; 7 positions agree with TRBD1. Germline CDR1 reads MNHEY; CDR2 reads SMNVEV (reference sequence). The J segment lost 3 bases and the V segment lost 10 bases, leaving 8 bases of the junction unmatched. This CDR3 is 14 amino acids long. The CDR3 is CATGQQRPNEKLFF. The CDR3 DNA sequence: TGTGCCACGGGACAGCAGAGACCTAATGAAAAACTGTTTTTT.